This T cell receptor (beta chain) appears in the sequencing data of a study of cytomegalovirus exposure and HLA in healthy donors. Study findings and constraints: Cytomegalovirus-associated TCR beta chains were listed, numbering 164.

Using immunoSEQ multiplex PCR, the repertoire was profiled, and TCRdb retains in-frame clones only, with some absent. Among approximately 200,000 clones listed, about 81% were seen once. With 4 bases clipped from V and 5 bases from J, the junction kept 12 bases outside the gene matches. The CDR3 totals 15 residues. CDR1 and CDR2 from the germline V gene are SGHRS and YFSETQ. On this clone: Its target is unknown.

The donors were members of the validation cohort comprising over a hundred subjects, separate from the roughly 650-subject first cohort. The sequence came from a woman aged 25 to 39 in good health and CMV-seronegative. V gene TRBV5-1 combines with J gene TRBJ2-7; 7 bases are a match to TRBD1. Sample: PBMCs. Here the CDR3 DNA reads TGCGCCAGCAGCACCGGGACAGCCCCCGGGAACGAGCAGTACTTC. Protein sequence: CASSTGTAPGNEQYF.